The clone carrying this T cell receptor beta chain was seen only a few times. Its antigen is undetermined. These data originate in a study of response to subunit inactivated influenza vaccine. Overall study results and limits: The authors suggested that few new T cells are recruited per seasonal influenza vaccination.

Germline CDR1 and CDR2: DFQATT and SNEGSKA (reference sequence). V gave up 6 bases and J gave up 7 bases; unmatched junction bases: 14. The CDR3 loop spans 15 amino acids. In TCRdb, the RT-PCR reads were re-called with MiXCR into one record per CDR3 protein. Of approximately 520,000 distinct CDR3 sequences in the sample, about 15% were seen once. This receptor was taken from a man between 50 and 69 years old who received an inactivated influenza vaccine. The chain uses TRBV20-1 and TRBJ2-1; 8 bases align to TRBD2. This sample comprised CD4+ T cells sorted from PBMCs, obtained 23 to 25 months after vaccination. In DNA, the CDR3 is TGCAGTGCGAGCGATCCCGGGACTAGTTGGAATGAGCAGTTCTTC. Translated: CSASDPGTSWNEQFF.